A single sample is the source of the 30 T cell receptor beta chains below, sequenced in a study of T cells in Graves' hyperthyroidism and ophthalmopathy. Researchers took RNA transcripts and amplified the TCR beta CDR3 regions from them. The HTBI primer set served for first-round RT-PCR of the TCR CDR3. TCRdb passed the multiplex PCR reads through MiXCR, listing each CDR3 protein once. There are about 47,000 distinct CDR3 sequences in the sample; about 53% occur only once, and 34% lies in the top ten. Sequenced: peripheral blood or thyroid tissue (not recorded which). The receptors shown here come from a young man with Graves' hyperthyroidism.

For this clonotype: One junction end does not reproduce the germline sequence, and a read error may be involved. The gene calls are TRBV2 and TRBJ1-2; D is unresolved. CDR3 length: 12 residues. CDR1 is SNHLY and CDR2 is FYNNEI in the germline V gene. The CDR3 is CASSDSNYDYTF. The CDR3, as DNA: TGTGCCAGCAGTGACAGTAACTATGACTACACCTTC.

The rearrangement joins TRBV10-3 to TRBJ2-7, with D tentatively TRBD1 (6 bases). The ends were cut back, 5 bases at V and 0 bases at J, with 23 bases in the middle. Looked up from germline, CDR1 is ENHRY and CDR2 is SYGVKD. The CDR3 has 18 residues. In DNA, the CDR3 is TGTGCCATCAGTTTCGAGGGGGTAGGAAGATGCAGCTCCTACGAGCAGTACTTC. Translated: CAISFEGVGRCSSYEQYF.

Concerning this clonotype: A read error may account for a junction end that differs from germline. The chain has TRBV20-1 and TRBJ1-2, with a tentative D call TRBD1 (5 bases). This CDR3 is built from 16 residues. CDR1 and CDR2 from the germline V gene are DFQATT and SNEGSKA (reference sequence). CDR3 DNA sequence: TGCAGTGCCCCCTTGTCGGGACGGAGCTCCCACTATGTCTACACCTTC. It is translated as CSAPLSGRSSHYVYTF.

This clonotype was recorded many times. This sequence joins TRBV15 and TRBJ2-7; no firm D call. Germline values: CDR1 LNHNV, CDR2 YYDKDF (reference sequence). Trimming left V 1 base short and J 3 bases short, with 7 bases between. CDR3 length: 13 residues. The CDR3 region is CATSRGWGYEQYF. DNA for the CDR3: TGTGCCACCAGCAGAGGTTGGGGCTACGAGCAGTACTTC.

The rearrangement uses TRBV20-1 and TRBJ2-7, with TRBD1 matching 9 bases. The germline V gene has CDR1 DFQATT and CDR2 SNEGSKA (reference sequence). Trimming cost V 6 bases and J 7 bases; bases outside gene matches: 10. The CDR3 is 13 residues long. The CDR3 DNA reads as TGCAGTGCCCCGGGACAGGGTATGGAAGAGCAGTACTTC. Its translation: CSAPGQGMEEQYF.

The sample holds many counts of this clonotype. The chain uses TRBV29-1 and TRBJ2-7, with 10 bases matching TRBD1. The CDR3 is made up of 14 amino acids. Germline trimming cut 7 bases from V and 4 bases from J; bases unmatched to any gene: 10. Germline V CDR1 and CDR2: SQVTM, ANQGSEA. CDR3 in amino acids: CSAQTGQGYYEQYF. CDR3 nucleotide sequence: TGCAGCGCCCAGACGGGACAGGGGTATTACGAGCAGTACTTC.

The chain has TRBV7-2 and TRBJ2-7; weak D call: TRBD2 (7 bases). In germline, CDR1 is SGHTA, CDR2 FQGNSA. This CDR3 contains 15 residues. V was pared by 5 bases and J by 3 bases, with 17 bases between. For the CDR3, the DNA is TGTGCCAGCAGCACCCCGGGGGGCCTAAACTACGAGCAGTACTTC. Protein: CASSTPGGLNYEQYF.

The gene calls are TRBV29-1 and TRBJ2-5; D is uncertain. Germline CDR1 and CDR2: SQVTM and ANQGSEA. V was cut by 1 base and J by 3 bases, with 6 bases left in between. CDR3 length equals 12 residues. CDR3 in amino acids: CSVEGAEETQYF. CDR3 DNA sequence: TGCAGCGTTGAAGGGGCAGAAGAGACCCAGTACTTC.

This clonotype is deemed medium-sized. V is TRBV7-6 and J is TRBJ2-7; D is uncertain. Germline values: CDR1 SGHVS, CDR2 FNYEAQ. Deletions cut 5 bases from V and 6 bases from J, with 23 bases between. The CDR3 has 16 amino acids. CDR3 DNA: TGTGCCAGCAGCCCAACTCCCGCTGTCCTGCGCAGCGAGCAGTACTTC. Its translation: CASSPTPAVLRSEQYF.

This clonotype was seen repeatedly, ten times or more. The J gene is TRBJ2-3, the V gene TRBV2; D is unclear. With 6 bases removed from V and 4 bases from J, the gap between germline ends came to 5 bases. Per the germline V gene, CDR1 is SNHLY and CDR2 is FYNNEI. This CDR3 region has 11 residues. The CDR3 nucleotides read TGTGCCAGCAGCCTCCCAGATACGCAGTATTTT. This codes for CASSLPDTQYF.

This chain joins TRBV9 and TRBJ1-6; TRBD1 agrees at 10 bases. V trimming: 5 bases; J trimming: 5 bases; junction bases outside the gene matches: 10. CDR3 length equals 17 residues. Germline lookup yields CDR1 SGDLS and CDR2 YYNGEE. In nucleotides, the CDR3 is TGTGCCAGCAGTGCGGGGACTGGGACAGGGGATAATTCACCCCTCCACTTT. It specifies CASSAGTGTGDNSPLHF.

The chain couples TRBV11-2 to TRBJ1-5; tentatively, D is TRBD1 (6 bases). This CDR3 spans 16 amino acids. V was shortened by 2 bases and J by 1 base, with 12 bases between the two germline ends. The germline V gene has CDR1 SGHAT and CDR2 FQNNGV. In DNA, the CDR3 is TGTGCCAGCAGCTTAAGAACAGGGATCAGCAATCAGCCCCAGCATTTT. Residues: CASSLRTGISNQPQHF.

DNA of the CDR3: TGCAGCGTTGATCTGGAGGAAGAGACCCAGTACTTC. Its protein product is CSVDLEEETQYF. The rearrangement joins TRBV29-1 to TRBJ2-5; D is perhaps TRBD2 (5 bases). V shed 3 bases and J shed 3 bases, with 8 bases lying between them. Germline V gene sequence: CDR1 SQVTM, CDR2 ANQGSEA. This CDR3 contains 12 residues.

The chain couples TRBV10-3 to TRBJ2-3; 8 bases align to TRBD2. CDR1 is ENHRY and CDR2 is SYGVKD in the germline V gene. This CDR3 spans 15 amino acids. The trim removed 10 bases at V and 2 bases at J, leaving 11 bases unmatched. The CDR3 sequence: CASSRGSGTTDTQYF. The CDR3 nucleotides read TGTGCCAGCAGCCGAGGTAGCGGGACCACAGATACGCAGTATTTT.

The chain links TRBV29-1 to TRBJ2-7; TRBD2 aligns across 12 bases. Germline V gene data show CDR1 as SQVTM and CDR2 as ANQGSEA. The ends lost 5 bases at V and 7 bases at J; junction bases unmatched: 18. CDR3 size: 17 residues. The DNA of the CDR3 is TGCAGCGTTTCCCCTCTTCCTCCGACTAGCGGGAGTAGTGAGCAGTACTTC. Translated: CSVSPLPPTSGSSEQYF.

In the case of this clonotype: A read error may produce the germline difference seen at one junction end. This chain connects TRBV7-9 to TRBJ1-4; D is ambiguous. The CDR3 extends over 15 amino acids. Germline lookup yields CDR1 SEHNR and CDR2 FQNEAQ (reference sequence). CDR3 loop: CASSLAVGSNEELLF. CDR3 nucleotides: TGTGCCAGCAGCTTAGCGGTCGGAAGTAATGAAGAACTGCTTTTT.

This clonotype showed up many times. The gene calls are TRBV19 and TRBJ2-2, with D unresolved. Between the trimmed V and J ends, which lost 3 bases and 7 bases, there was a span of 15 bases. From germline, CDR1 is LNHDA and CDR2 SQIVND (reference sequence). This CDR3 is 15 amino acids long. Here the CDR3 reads CASSIIKIESGELFF. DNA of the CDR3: TGTGCCAGTAGTATCATCAAGATCGAGAGCGGGGAGCTGTTTTTT.

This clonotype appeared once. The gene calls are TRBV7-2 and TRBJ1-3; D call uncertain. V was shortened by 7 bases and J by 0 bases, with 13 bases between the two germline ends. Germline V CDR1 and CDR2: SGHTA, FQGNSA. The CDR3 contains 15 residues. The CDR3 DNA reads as TGTGCCAGCACCCCTAGGGCCATCTCTGGAAACACCATATATTTT. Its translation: CASTPRAISGNTIYF.

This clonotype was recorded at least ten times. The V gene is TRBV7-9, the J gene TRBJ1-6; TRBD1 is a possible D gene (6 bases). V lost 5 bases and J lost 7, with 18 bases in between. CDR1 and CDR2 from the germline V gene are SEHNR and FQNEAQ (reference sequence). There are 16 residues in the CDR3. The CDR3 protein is CASSRRWDTPNSPLHF. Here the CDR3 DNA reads TGTGCCAGCAGCCGGAGGTGGGACACTCCGAATTCACCCCTCCACTTT.

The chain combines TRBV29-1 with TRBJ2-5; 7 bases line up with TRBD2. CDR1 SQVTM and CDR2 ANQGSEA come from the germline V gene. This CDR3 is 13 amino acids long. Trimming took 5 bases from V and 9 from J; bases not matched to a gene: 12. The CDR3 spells CSVTRGVSEPQYF. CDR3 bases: TGCAGCGTTACTCGGGGGGTTTCGGAGCCCCAGTACTTC.

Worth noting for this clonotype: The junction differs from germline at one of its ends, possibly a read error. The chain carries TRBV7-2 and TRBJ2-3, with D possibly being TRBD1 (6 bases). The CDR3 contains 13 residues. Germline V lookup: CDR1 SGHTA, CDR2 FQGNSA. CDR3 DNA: TGCGCCAGCAGCCAACTGGGGGCCGATACGCAGTATTTT. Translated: CASSQLGADTQYF.

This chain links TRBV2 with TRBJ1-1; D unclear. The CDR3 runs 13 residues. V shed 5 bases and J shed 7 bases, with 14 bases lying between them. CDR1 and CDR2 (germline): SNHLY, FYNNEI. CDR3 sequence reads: CASSFESWGEAFF. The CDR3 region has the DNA TGTGCCAGCAGTTTCGAGTCTTGGGGTGAAGCTTTCTTT.

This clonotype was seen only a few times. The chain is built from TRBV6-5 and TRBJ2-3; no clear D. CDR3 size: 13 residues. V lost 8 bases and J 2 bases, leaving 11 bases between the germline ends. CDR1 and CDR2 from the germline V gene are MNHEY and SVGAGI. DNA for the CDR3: TGTGCCAGCGGGTGGAGATACACAGATACGCAGTATTTT. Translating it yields CASGWRYTDTQYF.

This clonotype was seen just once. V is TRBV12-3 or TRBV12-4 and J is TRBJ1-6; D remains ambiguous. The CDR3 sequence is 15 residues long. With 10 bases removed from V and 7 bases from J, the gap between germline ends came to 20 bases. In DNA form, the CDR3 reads TGTGCCACCGCACAGCGTGGTGTTGCGAATTCACCCCTCCACTTT. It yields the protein CATAQRGVANSPLHF.

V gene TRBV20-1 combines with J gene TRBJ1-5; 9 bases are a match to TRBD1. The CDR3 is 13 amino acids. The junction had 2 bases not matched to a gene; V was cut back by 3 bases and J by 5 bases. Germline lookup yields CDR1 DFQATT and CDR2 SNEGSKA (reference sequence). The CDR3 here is CSARDRGDQPQHF. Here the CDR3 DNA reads TGCAGTGCTAGGGACAGGGGTGATCAGCCCCAGCATTTT.

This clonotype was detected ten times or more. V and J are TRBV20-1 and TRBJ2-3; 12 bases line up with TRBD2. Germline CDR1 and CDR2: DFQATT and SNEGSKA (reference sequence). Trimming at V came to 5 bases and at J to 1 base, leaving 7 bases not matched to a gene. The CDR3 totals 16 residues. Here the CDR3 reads CSAHAGTSGRTDTQYF. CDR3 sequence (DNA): TGCAGTGCTCATGCCGGGACTAGCGGGCGCACAGATACGCAGTATTTT.

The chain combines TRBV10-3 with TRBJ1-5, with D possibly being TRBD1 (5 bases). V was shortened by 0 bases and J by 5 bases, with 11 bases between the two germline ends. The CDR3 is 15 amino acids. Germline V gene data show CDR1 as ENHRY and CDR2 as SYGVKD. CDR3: CAISESGGTDQPQHF. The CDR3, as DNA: TGTGCCATCAGTGAGTCGGGAGGGACTGATCAGCCCCAGCATTTT.

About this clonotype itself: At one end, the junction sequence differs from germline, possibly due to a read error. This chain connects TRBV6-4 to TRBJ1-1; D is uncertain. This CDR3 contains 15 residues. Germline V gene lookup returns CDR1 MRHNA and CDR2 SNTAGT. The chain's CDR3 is CASSATPGFNTEASF. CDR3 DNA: TGTGCCAGCAGTGCAACCCCGGGGTTCAACACTGAAGCTTCCTTT.

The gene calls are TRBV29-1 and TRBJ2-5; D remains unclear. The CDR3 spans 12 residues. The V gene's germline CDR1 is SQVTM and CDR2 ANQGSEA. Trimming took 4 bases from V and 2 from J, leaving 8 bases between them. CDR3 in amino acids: CSVVPVQETQYF. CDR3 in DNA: TGCAGCGTTGTACCAGTACAAGAGACCCAGTACTTC.

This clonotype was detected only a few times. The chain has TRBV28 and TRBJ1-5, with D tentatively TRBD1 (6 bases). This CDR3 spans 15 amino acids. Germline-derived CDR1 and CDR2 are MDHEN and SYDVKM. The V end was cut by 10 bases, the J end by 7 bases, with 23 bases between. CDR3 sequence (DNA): TGTGCCACCTCGGGGGAAGACAGGCCCGGGCAGCCCCAGCATTTT. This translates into CATSGEDRPGQPQHF.